This T cell receptor (beta chain) originates from a study of blood T cell repertoires in COVID-19 (dated by TCRdb to about 2020). Broadly, across the study: Samples from collaborators originated in the United States, Italy and Spain and spanned both the acute and convalescent phases of COVID-19. The repertoires were released in a freely available public database intended as a resource for research on the immune response to SARS-CoV-2. Samples came from the ongoing ImmuneRACE study (first 160 participants) plus 1,254 subjects from 6 global collaborators. Subjects who had been exposed to COVID-19, were actively infected with it, or had recovered from it provided the deeply sampled blood TCRbeta repertoires that made up the dataset. Where HLA class I and class II types were available, the types were taken from metadata supplied by the sample provider, not from assay-based typing. The sample metadata nearly always contained a de-identified subject ID, COVID-19 status, age in years and sex. The prospective study material was composed of cDNA or gDNA derived from T cells, B-cell-depleted T cells, or PBMCs. Study-wide conclusions, independent of this receptor: Clinical and demographic metadata were provided uncurated, with the amount varying by source and participant.

The immunoSEQ Assay, a bias-controlled multiplex PCR, was used to amplify TCRbeta CDR3 regions from genomic DNA. Processing in the source paper ran as follows. The number of nucleated cells in each sample was estimated from the amplification of reference gene primers within the assay. To quantify the absolute abundance of each unique TCRbeta CDR3 rearrangement, sequence reads were collapsed and filtered. For each sample, productive Simpson clonality was calculated by taking the square root of Simpson's diversity index across productive rearrangements. Entries here come from immuneACCESS through TCRdb and include only in-frame sequences with V and J called. Some clones fail to appear in such tables; in the studies checked, an unresolved V gene covers under half of the shortfall, and the cause of the remainder is unknown. Clonal size and the V and J genes are those of that table, whereas D and trimming came from the DNA. The sample table contains about 150,000 clones; only one count was recorded for around 84% of them. The leading ten clones occupy approximately 1.8% of the sample.

In regard to this clone: Its antigen is not yet known. The record has no base qualities; no much larger clone is one base away.

The collaborating institutions used their own protocols to collect whole blood in K2EDTA tubes. For TCRbeta analysis, collaborators shipped samples as frozen whole blood, isolated PBMCs, or DNA extracted from either of those sample types. The CDR3, from cysteine to phenylalanine, totals 13 residues. Of all the DNA, just the CDR3 is kept, 39 bases in frame from base 1. Germline trimming amounts to 4 bases on V and 10 bases on J, with 9 as the count of junction bases outside the gene matches. Based on the germline V gene, the CDR1 and CDR2 sequences are MDHEN and SYDVKM. The rearrangement joined TRBV28 to TRBJ1-1; the junction holds 7 bases that match TRBD1. Sequenced sample: peripheral blood. The receptor's source is an elderly man with acute or convalescent COVID-19. The DNA reads TGTGCCAGCAGTTCGGGACAGTCCGATCTAGCTTTCTTT. Translation gives CASSSGQSDLAFF.